This passage covers 26 T cell receptor beta chains from one sample sequenced in a study of blood T cell repertoires in COVID-19. This table comes from immunoSEQ multiplex PCR, and its TCRdb copy is limited to in-frame clones, with some not included. The table has under 300,000 clones, around 90% seen once. The material sequenced was peripheral blood. The receptors shown here come from a man aged 45-65 years with acute or convalescent COVID-19.

J is TRBJ1-6 and V is TRBV18, with 9 bases that match TRBD1. CDR1 and CDR2 from the germline V gene are KGHSH and LQKENI. The CDR3 loop spans 18 amino acids. The junction had 16 bases not matched to a gene; V was cut back by 5 bases and J by 8 bases. The CDR3 DNA reads TGTGCCAGCTCAGACGGACAGGGGAGTCTGTTGAGTGATTCACCCCTCCACTTT. Residues: CASSDGQGSLLSDSPLHF.

J is TRBJ2-5 and V is TRBV5-1; D possibly corresponds to TRBD1 (6 bases). Germline CDR1 is SGHRS and CDR2 is YFSETQ. V lost 3 bases and J lost 5, with 14 bases in between. This CDR3 contains 14 residues. The CDR3 protein is CASSSRGNSETQYF. CDR3 nucleotides: TGCGCCAGCAGCTCCAGGGGTAATTCGGAGACCCAGTACTTC.

This clone was observed a single time. The chain couples TRBV2 to TRBJ2-5, with D maybe TRBD2 (7 bases). There are 13 residues in the CDR3. V gave up 5 bases and J gave up 9 bases, with 16 bases separating them. Germline V gene lookup returns CDR1 SNHLY and CDR2 FYNNEI. Here the CDR3 DNA reads TGTGCCAGCAGTCGGGGGGCCCCAGGGGCCCAGTACTTC. Its translation: CASSRGAPGAQYF. The complete variable domain, with remaining parts taken from reference TRBV2 and TRBJ2-5, reads EPEVTQTPSHQVTQMGQEVILRCVPISNHLYFYWYRQILGQKVEFLVSFYNNEISEKSEIFDDQFSVERPDGSNFTLKIRSTKLEDSAMYFCASSRGAPGAQYFGPGTRLLVL.

This chain connects TRBV12-5 to TRBJ2-5; the match to TRBD2 covers 15 bases. Trimming took 5 bases from V and 1 from J; bases not matched to a gene: 11. The CDR3 is 19 residues long. The V gene's germline CDR1 is LGHNT and CDR2 FRNRAP. CDR3 DNA: TGTGCTAGTGGTCGAGGACTAGCGGGGGGGCCCCTGTCCCAAGAGACCCAGTACTTC. The encoded protein is CASGRGLAGGPLSQETQYF.

The DNA for the CDR3 is TGTGCCAGCAGCCCGCAGGGACTGACCTACAATGAGCAGTTCTTC. This encodes CASSPQGLTYNEQFF. The chain employs TRBV9 and TRBJ2-1; D perhaps matches TRBD2 (6 bases). Looked up from germline, CDR1 is SGDLS and CDR2 is YYNGEE. The V end was cut by 4 bases, the J end by 2 bases, with 13 bases between. There are 15 residues in the CDR3.

The chain carries TRBV12-3 or TRBV12-4 and TRBJ1-1; no firm D call. V was clipped by 2 bases and J by 1 base, with 5 bases between them. The length of the CDR3 is 13 residues. CDR3 in amino acids: CASSLIGNTEAFF. The CDR3, as DNA: TGTGCCAGCAGTTTAATCGGGAACACTGAAGCTTTCTTT.

V is TRBV11-2 and J is TRBJ1-1; D not resolved. Trimming took off 0 bases at V and 11 bases at J, with 10 bases between the two ends. Germline CDR1 and CDR2: SGHAT and FQNNGV. This CDR3 region has 12 residues. The CDR3 reads CASSLERGDAFF. In DNA form, the CDR3 reads TGTGCCAGCAGCTTAGAGCGGGGAGACGCTTTCTTT.

This clone was observed once. The DNA for the CDR3 is TGTGCCAGCAGCCGGGGTCCATTAAGCACTGAAGCTTTCTTT. This gives the protein CASSRGPLSTEAFF. This rearrangement joins TRBV6-5 to TRBJ1-1; no clear D gene. With 6 bases removed from V and 4 bases from J, the gap between germline ends came to 15 bases. The CDR3 consists of 14 residues. CDR1 and CDR2 from the germline V gene are MNHEY and SVGAGI.

A few counts support this clone. The rearrangement links TRBV4-1 to TRBJ1-5; D ambiguous. V lost 0 bases and J 4 bases, leaving 13 bases between the germline ends. The CDR3 extends over 16 amino acids. Germline lookup yields CDR1 MGHRA and CDR2 YSYEKL. The CDR3 loop is CASSQDWAYRNQPQHF. The CDR3 DNA sequence: TGCGCCAGCAGCCAAGATTGGGCATATCGGAATCAGCCCCAGCATTTT.

The sample holds one count of this clone. The genes are TRBV29-1 and TRBJ2-7; 9 nucleotides line up with TRBD1. This CDR3 comprises 12 residues. Per germline, CDR1 SQVTM and CDR2 ANQGSEA. The ends lost 6 bases at V and 4 bases at J; junction bases unmatched: 4. In nucleotides, the CDR3 is TGCAGCGTATCGGACAGGGGATACGAGCAGTACTTC. Translating gives CSVSDRGYEQYF.

V is TRBV5-1 and J is TRBJ2-5, with D possibly being TRBD1 (6 bases). Germline V gene sequence: CDR1 SGHRS, CDR2 YFSETQ. Trimming pared 5 bases from V and 3 bases from J, leaving 17 bases between. The CDR3 length is 15 residues. CDR3 protein: CASRVRTGPEETQYF. The CDR3 coding sequence is TGCGCCAGCAGGGTTAGAACAGGGCCCGAAGAGACCCAGTACTTC. Using reference TRBV5-1 and TRBJ2-5 for the parts outside the CDR3, the full variable domain is KAGVTQTPRYLIKTRGQQVTLSCSPISGHRSVSWYQQTPGQGLQFLFEYFSETQRNKGNFPGRFSGRQFSNSRSEMNVSTLELGDSALYLCASRVRTGPEETQYFGPGTRLLVL.

The chain couples TRBV9 to TRBJ1-4; D unresolved. CDR1 SGDLS and CDR2 YYNGEE come from the germline V gene. V gave up 4 bases and J gave up 8 bases, with 18 bases separating them. The CDR3 spans 15 residues. CDR3 nucleotide sequence: TGTGCCAGCAGCCGGGGTGGGCGGCGAGACGAAAAACTGTTTTTT. It specifies CASSRGGRRDEKLFF. Together with reference TRBV9 and TRBJ1-4, the CDR3 gives the full variable domain: DSGVTQTPKHLITATGQRVTLRCSPRSGDLSVYWYQQSLDQGLQFLIQYYNGEERAKGNILERFSAQQFPDLHSELNLSSLELGDSALYFCASSRGGRRDEKLFFGSGTQLSVL.

The genes are TRBV5-8 and TRBJ1-3; no firm D call. Germline values: CDR1 SGHTS, CDR2 YDEGEE. The CDR3 is made up of 14 amino acids. V was cut by 4 bases and J by 0 bases, with 8 bases left in between. The CDR3 region is CASSPRGSGNTIYF. CDR3 DNA sequence: TGTGCCAGCAGCCCGCGGGGCTCTGGAAACACCATATATTTT.

The chain links TRBV18 to TRBJ1-3, with a tentative D call TRBD1 (5 bases). Germline CDR1 KGHSH, CDR2 LQKENI. V was clipped by 4 bases and J by 2 bases, with 12 bases between them. The CDR3 has 15 residues. The DNA of the CDR3 is TGTGCCAGCTCACTGGTAGACAGAACTGGAAACACCATATATTTT. Translation gives CASSLVDRTGNTIYF.

CDR3 sequence reads: CASSSQQGDTGELFF. DNA of the CDR3: TGTGCCAGCAGCTCACAACAGGGAGACACCGGGGAGCTGTTTTTT. The chain has TRBV11-3 and TRBJ2-2, with D possibly being TRBD1 (6 bases). This CDR3 spans 15 amino acids. Germline V gene sequence: CDR1 SGHNT, CDR2 YENEEA. Trimming removed 4 bases at V and 3 bases at J, with 12 bases between.

The chain has TRBV11-1 and TRBJ2-2; 10 nucleotides align to TRBD1. The CDR3 runs to 14 residues. The V segment lost 4 bases and the J segment 7 bases; nucleotides outside the gene matches: 3. The germline V gene encodes CDR1 SGHAT and CDR2 FQDESV (reference sequence). CDR3 loop: CASSWDRGNGELFF. The DNA for the CDR3 is TGTGCCAGCAGCTGGGACAGGGGAAACGGGGAGCTGTTTTTT.

The chain employs TRBV2 and TRBJ2-6; 7 nucleotides agree with TRBD1. There are 15 residues in the CDR3. Germline CDR1 SNHLY, CDR2 FYNNEI. V gave up 6 bases and J gave up 0 bases; unmatched junction bases: 2. In nucleotides, the CDR3 is TGTGCCAGCAGAGGGGGCCGCTCTGGGGCCAACGTCCTGACTTTC. It encodes CASRGGRSGANVLTF.

This sequence joins TRBV24-1 and TRBJ2-1; D gene unclear. The CDR3 contains 13 residues. Germline CDR1 is KGHDR and CDR2 is SFDVKD. Between the trimmed V and J ends, which lost 5 bases and 4 bases, there was a span of 8 bases. CDR3 in DNA: TGTGCCACCAGTGGCAATCGGTACAATGAGCAGTTCTTC. Translation gives CATSGNRYNEQFF.

J is TRBJ1-3 and V is TRBV7-9, with a possible D match to TRBD1 (6 bases). CDR3 length: 15 amino acids. V shed 3 bases and J shed 0 bases, with 9 bases lying between them. Per germline, CDR1 SEHNR and CDR2 FQNEAQ (reference sequence). CDR3 in DNA: TGTGCCAGCAGCTTCGACAGGATCTCTGGAAACACCATATATTTT. Its translation: CASSFDRISGNTIYF.

The rearrangement links TRBV7-9 to TRBJ1-1, with 8 bases identical to TRBD1. J was trimmed by 11 bases and V by 5 bases; bases with no gene match: 13. CDR1 is SEHNR and CDR2 is FQNEAQ in the germline V gene (reference sequence). This CDR3 contains 14 residues. CDR3 sequence (DNA): TGTGCCAGCAGCCTAAAGGGACAGGTAATGTGGGCTTTCTTT. Encoded protein: CASSLKGQVMWAFF. The full variable domain, in which reference TRBV7-9 and TRBJ1-1 provide the parts outside the CDR3, is DTGVSQNPRHKITKRGQNVTFRCDPISEHNRLYWYRQTLGQGPEFLTYFQNEAQLEKSRLLSDRFSAERPKGSFSTLEIQRTEQGDSAMYLCASSLKGQVMWAFFGQGTRLTVV.

V and J are TRBV19 and TRBJ1-6; D unresolved. With 7 bases removed from V and 8 bases from J, the gap between germline ends came to 12 bases. Germline V lookup: CDR1 LNHDA, CDR2 SQIVND (reference sequence). The CDR3 has 13 residues. The CDR3 protein is CASKWRSDSPLHF. The CDR3 DNA reads TGTGCCAGTAAGTGGCGGTCAGATTCACCCCTCCACTTT.

The J gene is TRBJ2-3, the V gene TRBV2; 11 nucleotides align to TRBD1. There are 14 residues in the CDR3. Trimming took 7 bases from V and 3 from J; bases not matched to a gene: 3. Per germline, CDR1 SNHLY and CDR2 FYNNEI. CDR3 region: CASTGQGATDTQYF. CDR3 DNA: TGTGCCAGCACTGGACAGGGGGCTACAGATACGCAGTATTTT.

The table lists this clone with a few counts. This chain links TRBV7-8 with TRBJ1-1, with unresolved D. The CDR3 spans 15 residues. Deletions cut 1 base from V and 6 bases from J, with 15 bases between. Germline V gene lookup returns CDR1 SGHVS and CDR2 FQNEAQ. CDR3 DNA: TGTGCCAGCAGCTTAGAAGTTATGGAGATCGCTGAAGCTTTCTTT. Translation: CASSLEVMEIAEAFF.

The gene calls are TRBV11-3 and TRBJ2-5; D not resolved. Trimming pared 5 bases from V and 1 base from J, leaving 8 bases between. CDR3 size: 13 residues. The germline CDR1 and CDR2 sequences are SGHNT and YENEEA. The CDR3 is CASSPSSQETQYF. In nucleotides, the CDR3 is TGTGCCAGCAGCCCCTCCTCCCAAGAGACCCAGTACTTC.

This clone came up a few times. This sequence joins TRBV7-2 and TRBJ2-3; TRBD2 agrees at 7 bases. The CDR3 has 15 residues. Germline CDR1 is SGHTA and CDR2 is FQGNSA. The junction had 7 bases not matched to a gene; V was cut back by 5 bases and J by 2 bases. The CDR3 coding sequence is TGTGCCAGCAGCCCTAGAGCGGGGATCACAGATACGCAGTATTTT. Its translation is CASSPRAGITDTQYF.

This clone was recorded only once. The genes are TRBV5-4 and TRBJ2-5, with 12 positions matching TRBD2. The germline V gene has CDR1 SGHNT and CDR2 YYREEE (reference sequence). The CDR3 loop spans 16 amino acids. The V and J ends lost 4 bases and 4 bases, in that order; junction bases with no gene match: 8. For the CDR3, the DNA is TGTGCCAGCAGCGGGTGGACTAGCGGGGATCTAGAGACCCAGTACTTC. Protein: CASSGWTSGDLETQYF.